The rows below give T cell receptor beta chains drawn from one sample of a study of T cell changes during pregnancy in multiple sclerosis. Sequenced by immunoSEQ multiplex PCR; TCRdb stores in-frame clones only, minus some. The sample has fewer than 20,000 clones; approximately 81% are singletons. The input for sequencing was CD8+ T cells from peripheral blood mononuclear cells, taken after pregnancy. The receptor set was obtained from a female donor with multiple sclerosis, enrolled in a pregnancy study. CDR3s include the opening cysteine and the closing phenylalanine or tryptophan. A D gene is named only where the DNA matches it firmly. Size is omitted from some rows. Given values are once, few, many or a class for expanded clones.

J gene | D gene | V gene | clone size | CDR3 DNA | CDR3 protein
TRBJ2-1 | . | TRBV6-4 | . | TGTGCCAGCAGTGTAAGCGCCAACAATGAGCAGTTCTTC | CASSVSANNEQFF
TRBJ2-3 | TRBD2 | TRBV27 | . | TGTGCCAGCATGGGAGGGTACACAGATACGCAGTATTTT | CASMGGYTDTQYF
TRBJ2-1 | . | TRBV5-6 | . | TGTGCCAGCAGCTCGTATAGCTTAGAGCAGTTCTTC | CASSSYSLEQFF
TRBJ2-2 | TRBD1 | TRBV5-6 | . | TGTGCCAGCAGATGGACAGGGGCTGGGGAGCTGTTTTTT | CASRWTGAGELFF
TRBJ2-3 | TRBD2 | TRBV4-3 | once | TGCGCCAGCAGCCAAGATCTTCAAGCGGGGGGGCCTTCAACAGATACGCAGTATTTT | CASSQDLQAGGPSTDTQYF
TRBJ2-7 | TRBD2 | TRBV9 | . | TGTGCCAGCAGCTCGGGGGGGGAAGGCTACGAGCAGTACTTC | CASSSGGEGYEQYF
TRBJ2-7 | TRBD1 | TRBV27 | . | TGTGCCAGCAGTGTCTCCACAGGGGAAAGCTCCTACGAGCAGTACTTC | CASSVSTGESSYEQYF
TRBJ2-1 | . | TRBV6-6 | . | TGTGCCAGCACCACCCCCGGGGGTGATGAGCAGTTCTTC | CASTTPGGDEQFF
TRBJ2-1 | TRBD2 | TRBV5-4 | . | TGTGCCAGCAGCCTACCTGGGACTAGCGGGCCGGGCGGGAATGAGCAGTTCTTC | CASSLPGTSGPGGNEQFF
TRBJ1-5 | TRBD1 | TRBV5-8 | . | TGTGCCAGCAGCATACCGGGACAGGGGTTTCAGCCCCAGCATTTT | CASSIPGQGFQPQHF
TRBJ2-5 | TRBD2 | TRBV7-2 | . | TGTGCCAGCAGCTCCTCGGCGACTAGACTAGCGGCGTACCAAGAGACCCAGTACTTC | CASSSSATRLAAYQETQYF
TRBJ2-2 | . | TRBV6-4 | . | TGTGCCAGCAGTACGGACGGGATCGGGGAGCTGTTTTTT | CASSTDGIGELFF
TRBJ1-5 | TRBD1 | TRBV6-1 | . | TGTGCCAGTTTGACAGGGGACTTCAATCAGCCCCAGCATTTT | CASLTGDFNQPQHF
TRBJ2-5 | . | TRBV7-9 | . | TGTGCCAGCAGCTTAGCCCCCGAAGAGACCCAGTACTTC | CASSLAPEETQYF
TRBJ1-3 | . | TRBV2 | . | TGTGCCAGCAGGATACTGCGCACCTCTGGAAACACCATATATTTT | CASRILRTSGNTIYF
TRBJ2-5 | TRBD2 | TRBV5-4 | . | TGTGCCAGCAGCGTTTCTACGGGAGGTCGGGAGACCCAGTACTTC | CASSVSTGGRETQYF
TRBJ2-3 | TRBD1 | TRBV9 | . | TGTGCCAGCAGCGCGACAGGGGGGGGAGCAGATACGCAGTATTTT | CASSATGGGADTQYF
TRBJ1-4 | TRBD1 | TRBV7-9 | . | TGTGCCAGCAGCTTAGAGGAGGGGGCCGAAAAACTGTTTTTT | CASSLEEGAEKLFF
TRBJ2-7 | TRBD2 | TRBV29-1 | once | TGCAGCGCTCTGGGACTAGTGTACGAGCAGTACTTC | CSALGLVYEQYF
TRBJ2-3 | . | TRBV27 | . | TGTGCCAGCAGTTTCCACAGGGCAGATACGCAGTATTTT | CASSFHRADTQYF
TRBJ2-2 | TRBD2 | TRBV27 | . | TGTGCCAGCAGTCCACTACTAGCGGGGGGGCCAACCGGGGAGCTGTTTTTT | CASSPLLAGGPTGELFF
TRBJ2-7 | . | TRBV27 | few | TGTGCCGTCCGGGTAGGGGCGTTAGTTACGTTC | CAVRVGALVTF
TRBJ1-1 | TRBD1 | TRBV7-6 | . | TGTGCCAGCAGCCTGACAGACAGGGCGCGGACTGAAGCTTTCTTT | CASSLTDRARTEAFF
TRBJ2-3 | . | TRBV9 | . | TGTGCCAGCAGCGGCGGTCTCGATACGCAGTATTTT | CASSGGLDTQYF
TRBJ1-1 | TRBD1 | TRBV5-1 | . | TGCGCCAGCAGCTTGACAGGGGGCGAAGCTTTCTTT | CASSLTGGEAFF
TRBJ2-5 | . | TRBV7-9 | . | TGTGCCAGCAGCTTTGAGGGAGTAGGGGAGACCCAGTACTTC | CASSFEGVGETQYF
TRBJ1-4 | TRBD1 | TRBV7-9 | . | TGTGCCAGCAGCCCAGGACAGGGGAGAACTAATGAAAAACTGTTTTTT | CASSPGQGRTNEKLFF
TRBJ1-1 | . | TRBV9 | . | TGTGCCAGCAGCCCCCCTCCGGGGAAGAACACTGAAGCTTTCTTT | CASSPPPGKNTEAFF
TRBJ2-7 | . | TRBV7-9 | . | TGTGCCAGCAGCCAATACGCGACAGTCCAATCAAGCCGGGAGCAGTACTTC | CASSQYATVQSSREQYF
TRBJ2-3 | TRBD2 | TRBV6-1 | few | TGTGCCAGCAGTGAACTAGCGGGGCAGATAGATACGCAGTATTTT | CASSELAGQIDTQYF
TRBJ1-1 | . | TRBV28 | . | TGTGCCAGCAGGACAGTTTTCATGAACACTGAAGCTTTCTTT | CASRTVFMNTEAFF
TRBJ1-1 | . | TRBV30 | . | TGTGCCTGGAGTGTACTGGCTGAAGCTTTCTTT | CAWSVLAEAFF
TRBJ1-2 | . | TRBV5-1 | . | TGCGCCAGCAGCTCAGTCGCCGCAGGGATTAACTATGGCTACACCTTC | CASSSVAAGINYGYTF
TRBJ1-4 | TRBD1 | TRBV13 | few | TGTGCCAGCAGCTCTAGGGGGGACAGCTACGAAAAACTGTTTTTT | CASSSRGDSYEKLFF
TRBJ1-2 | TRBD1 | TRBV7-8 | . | TGTGCCAGCAGCCCCGGACAGGGGAACTATGGCTACACCTTC | CASSPGQGNYGYTF
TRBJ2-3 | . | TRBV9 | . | TGTGCCAGCAGCGTAGACGGGGGAACAGATACGCAGTATTTT | CASSVDGGTDTQYF
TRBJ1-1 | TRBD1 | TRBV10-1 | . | TGCGCCAGCAGCGAAGACCGACAGGGGGCCGCTGAAGCTTTCTTT | CASSEDRQGAAEAFF
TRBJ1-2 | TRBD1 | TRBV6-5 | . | TGTGCCAGCAGCGGGACAGAGAACTATGGCTACACCTTC | CASSGTENYGYTF
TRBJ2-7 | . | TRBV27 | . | TGTGCCAGCAGTTTACTAGCCGGCGAGCAGTACTTC | CASSLLAGEQYF
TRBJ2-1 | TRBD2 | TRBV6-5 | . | TGTGCCAGCAGTTACTCCAGCGGGGCGGAAGAGCAGTTCTTC | CASSYSSGAEEQFF
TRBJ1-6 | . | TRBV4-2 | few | TGTGCCAGCAGCCAAGCTTCAGGAAGCTCCTATAATTCACCCCTCCACTTT | CASSQASGSSYNSPLHF
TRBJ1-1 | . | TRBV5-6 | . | TGTGCCAGCAGCTTGACGCAGGATGAAGCTTTCTTT | CASSLTQDEAFF
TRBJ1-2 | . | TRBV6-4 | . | TGTGCCAGCAGTGACTCCTTGGGAGTCGGAGGCTCTGGCTACACCTTC | CASSDSLGVGGSGYTF
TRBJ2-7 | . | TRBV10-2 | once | TGCGCCAGCAGTGTTACAGGGTCCTACGAGCAGTACTTC | CASSVTGSYEQYF
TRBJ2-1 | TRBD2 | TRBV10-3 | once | TGTGCCATCAGGGATGGTATTACTAGCGGGACGTACAATGAGCAGTTCTTC | CAIRDGITSGTYNEQFF
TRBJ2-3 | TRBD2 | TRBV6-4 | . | TGTGCCAGCAGTGACTCGAGCGGGGGGGCTCCAGATACGCAGTATTTT | CASSDSSGGAPDTQYF
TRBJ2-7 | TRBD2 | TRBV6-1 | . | TGTGCCAGCAGTCCCCGGACTAGCGGCTCCTACGAGCAGTACTTC | CASSPRTSGSYEQYF
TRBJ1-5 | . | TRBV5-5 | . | TGTGCCAGCAGCTTGGTTGCTGCGGGCAATCAGCCCCAGCATTTT | CASSLVAAGNQPQHF
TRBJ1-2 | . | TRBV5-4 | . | TGTGCCAGCAGCTTGCAAATAACAGATGGTGATGGCTACACCTTC | CASSLQITDGDGYTF
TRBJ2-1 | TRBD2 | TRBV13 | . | TGTGCCAGCAGCCCGGGGACTAGCGGATTCTACAATGAGCAGTTCTTC | CASSPGTSGFYNEQFF
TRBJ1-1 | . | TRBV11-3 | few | TGTGCCAGCAGCTTAGGGACAGCGACTGAAGCTTTCTTT | CASSLGTATEAFF
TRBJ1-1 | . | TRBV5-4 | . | TGTGCCAGCAGCTTGTCTGGGTTAGCAGCTTTCTTT | CASSLSGLAAFF
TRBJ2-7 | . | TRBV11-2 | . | TGTGCCAGCAGCTTAGTGGGGAGCTCCTACGAGCAGTACTTC | CASSLVGSSYEQYF